One and the same sample provided the 26 T cell receptor beta chains below, sequenced in a study of regulatory T cells in long-lasting Graves disease. As for time point: newly diagnosed GD, antithyroid drugs for less than 3 months. RNA extracted from PBMCs served as the sequencing template. Both iRepertoire HTBI primers and Arm-PCR of CDR3 regions were used to build the TCR beta libraries. In TCRdb, the multiplex PCR reads were re-called with MiXCR into one record per CDR3 protein. This sample has about 470,000 distinct CDR3 sequences; more than 12% occur once, and the top ten carry over 15%. These sequences were also reported in another study, on T cells in Graves' hyperthyroidism and ophthalmopathy.

The sample consisted of peripheral blood mononuclear cells (PBMCs), taken at new diagnosis, from a patient treated with antithyroid drugs. The source of these receptors is a woman aged 30 to 39 with Graves disease.

V usage is TRBV12-3 or TRBV12-4 and J usage is TRBJ2-3; D might be TRBD2 (6 bases). The germline V and J ends were trimmed by 6 bases and 4 bases, with 11 bases remaining between them. The CDR3 covers 13 residues. Written as DNA, the CDR3 is TGTGCCAGCAGGCAAGGACTACCAGATACGCAGTATTTT. This gives the protein CASRQGLPDTQYF.

This clonotype came up many times. This chain uses TRBV27 with TRBJ2-7, with D maybe TRBD2 (6 bases). There are 13 residues in the CDR3. V shed 7 bases and J shed 7 bases, with 17 bases lying between them. Germline CDR1 and CDR2: MNHEY and SMNVEV (reference sequence). DNA of the CDR3: TGTGCCAGCACGGGACTGGGAGATTGGGAGCAGTACTTC. Amino acid sequence: CASTGLGDWEQYF.

At least ten counts were recorded for this clonotype. The V gene is TRBV7-9, the J gene TRBJ2-4; a weak D match, TRBD1 (6 bases). Germline V lookup: CDR1 SEHNR, CDR2 FQNEAQ (reference sequence). The CDR3 totals 15 residues. Trimming pared 5 bases from V and 4 bases from J, leaving 15 bases between. DNA for the CDR3: TGTGCCAGCAGCGCTAGACAGGACATGAAAAACATTCAGTACTTC. Translation gives CASSARQDMKNIQYF. The full variable domain, in which reference TRBV7-9 and TRBJ2-4 provide the parts outside the CDR3, is DTGVSQNPRHKITKRGQNVTFRCDPISEHNRLYWYRQTLGQGPEFLTYFQNEAQLEKSRLLSDRFSAERPKGSFSTLEIQRTEQGDSAMYLCASSARQDMKNIQYFGAGTRLSVL.

This clonotype was recorded at least ten times. This rearrangement joins TRBV12-3 or TRBV12-4 to TRBJ1-5; D remains unclear. V lost 3 bases, J lost 2 bases, and 11 bases lay in between. This CDR3 is 15 amino acids long. This chain's CDR3 is CASSLRSAGNQPQHF. CDR3 nucleotide sequence: TGTGCCAGCAGTTTGAGGTCGGCGGGCAATCAGCCCCAGCATTTT.

This clonotype was found many times. J is TRBJ1-5 and V is TRBV18, with no clear D. V was cut by 0 bases and J by 4 bases, with 7 bases left in between. Germline-derived CDR1 and CDR2 are KGHSH and LQKENI. The CDR3 extends over 14 amino acids. The CDR3 is CASSPPQVNQPQHF. In nucleotides, the CDR3 is TGTGCCAGCTCACCACCGCAAGTTAATCAGCCCCAGCATTTT.

This clonotype was observed at least ten times. The chain joins TRBV30 to TRBJ2-3, with D tentatively TRBD2 (6 bases). Trimming took off 0 bases at V and 3 bases at J, with 10 bases between the two ends. The germline V gene encodes CDR1 GTSNPN and CDR2 SVGIG (reference sequence). CDR3 length: 14 residues. The CDR3 loop is CAWSVGSKTDTQYF. The CDR3 DNA reads as TGTGCCTGGAGTGTCGGGAGTAAGACAGATACGCAGTATTTT.

The chain has TRBV27 and TRBJ2-5; TRBD2 matches 11 bases. Per the germline V gene, CDR1 is MNHEY and CDR2 is SMNVEV (reference sequence). Germline trimming cut 8 bases from V and 5 bases from J; bases unmatched to any gene: 7. The CDR3 has 14 residues. Here the CDR3 reads CASSTSSGRETQYF. CDR3 bases: TGTGCCAGCTCCACCTCTAGCGGGAGGGAGACCCAGTACTTC.

Of note for this clonotype: A read error likely explains this, since a far larger clone differs by one base. The conserved phenylalanine or tryptophan normally closing the CDR3 is absent here, so this likely arose from a read error. This rearrangement joins TRBV2 to TRBJ2-3; TRBD1 matches at 11 bases. J was trimmed by 4 bases and V by 4 bases; bases with no gene match: 4. The CDR3 consists of 15 residues. From germline, CDR1 is SNHLY and CDR2 FYNNEI. The CDR3 bases are TGTGCCAGCAGTGGGGGACAGGGGGATTCAGATACGCAGTATTCT. Amino acids: CASSGGQGDSDTQYS.

As for this clonotype: Being one base from a much bigger clone, this may be a read error. V is TRBV24-1 and J is TRBJ2-5; no definite D call. The germline V gene encodes CDR1 KGHDR and CDR2 SFDVKD. This CDR3 has 15 amino acids. V was pared by 4 bases and J by 3 bases, with 14 bases between. The CDR3 region has the DNA TGTGCCACCAGTGACGCCCGCTACAGAGAAGAGACCCAGTACTTC. It encodes CATSDARYREETQYF.

The chain carries TRBV2 and TRBJ2-7; 9 bases map to TRBD1. Losses at the gene ends were 6 bases for V and 2 bases for J; bases not matched to a gene: 5. Germline loops: CDR1 SNHLY, CDR2 FYNNEI. This CDR3 comprises 14 residues. The CDR3 loop is CASRTGGVPYEQYF. In DNA, the CDR3 is TGTGCCAGCAGGACAGGGGGAGTACCCTACGAGCAGTACTTC.

CDR3 nucleotides: TGCAGTGCTACTGATCGGGACGCCTACGAGCAGTACTTC. Translating it yields CSATDRDAYEQYF. This chain uses TRBV20-1 with TRBJ2-7, with D perhaps being TRBD1 or TRBD2 (5 bases each). The germline V gene has CDR1 DFQATT and CDR2 SNEGSKA (reference sequence). V was pared by 4 bases and J by 2 bases, with 12 bases between. The CDR3 length is 13 residues.

The chain employs TRBV7-9 and TRBJ1-1; D uncertain. Trimming took off 1 base at V and 2 bases at J, with 14 bases between the two ends. Looked up from germline, CDR1 is SEHNR and CDR2 is FQNEAQ (reference sequence). The length of the CDR3 is 16 residues. In nucleotides, the CDR3 is TGTGCCAGCAGCTTAGGTTTAATGGAGCTCAACACTGAAGCTTTCTTT. Its translation: CASSLGLMELNTEAFF.

The table lists this clonotype with a few counts. V gene TRBV25-1 combines with J gene TRBJ1-1; D perhaps matches TRBD1 (5 bases). CDR3 length: 14 amino acids. Germline lookup yields CDR1 MGHDK and CDR2 SYGVNS. V lost 7 bases, J lost 2 bases, and 14 bases lay in between. The CDR3 nucleotides are TGTGCCAGCAACCCTGCAGGGTACAACACTGAAGCTTTCTTT. Amino acid sequence: CASNPAGYNTEAFF.

In this sample, this clonotype turned up many times. The genes are TRBV20-1 and TRBJ2-1; TRBD2 is a possible D gene (6 bases). V lost 5 bases and J lost 0, with 14 bases in between. This CDR3 has 15 amino acids. Germline values: CDR1 DFQATT, CDR2 SNEGSKA (reference sequence). CDR3 loop: CSALPSAHSYNEQFF. In DNA form, the CDR3 reads TGCAGTGCTTTACCTAGCGCCCACTCCTACAATGAGCAGTTCTTC.

This clonotype was detected a few times. This chain uses TRBV25-1 with TRBJ2-1; the D gene is possibly TRBD1 (6 bases). Germline V gene lookup returns CDR1 MGHDK and CDR2 SYGVNS. This CDR3 region has 16 residues. V was cut by 0 bases and J by 6 bases, with 15 bases left in between. CDR3 bases: TGTGCCAGCAGTGAATATAGAGTCAGGGGAGTCAATGAGCAGTTCTTC. This translates into CASSEYRVRGVNEQFF.

This clonotype has just a few counts. The chain employs TRBV19 and TRBJ1-5; possible D gene TRBD1, 6 bases. Germline CDR1 LNHDA, CDR2 SQIVND (reference sequence). Trimming shortened V by 9 bases and J by 4 bases, and 10 bases separated the two germline ends. The length of the CDR3 is 12 residues. CDR3 DNA: TGTGCCAGCCAACAGGGAAATCAGCCCCAGCATTTT. Translated, it gives CASQQGNQPQHF. The full variable domain, rest sourced from reference TRBV19 and TRBJ1-5, is DGGITQSPKYLFRKEGQNVTLSCEQNLNHDAMYWYRQDPGQGLRLIYYSQIVNDFQKGDIAEGYSVSREKKESFPLTVTSAQKNPTAFYLCASQQGNQPQHFGDGTRLSIL.

The genes are TRBV10-2 and TRBJ2-7, with D uncertain. The V and J ends lost 4 bases and 5 bases respectively, with 9 bases between them. The CDR3 covers 12 residues. Germline V gene sequence: CDR1 WSHSY, CDR2 SAAADI. Written as DNA, the CDR3 is TGCGCCAGCAGTGTCTTGCACCACGAGCAGTACTTC. It encodes CASSVLHHEQYF.

V and J are TRBV24-1 and TRBJ1-1; no firm D call. V gave up 3 bases and J gave up 1 base, with 5 bases separating them. Germline loops: CDR1 KGHDR, CDR2 SFDVKD. CDR3 length: 13 amino acids. The CDR3 loop reads CATSDIGNTEAFF. The CDR3 bases are TGTGCCACCAGTGATATTGGGAACACTGAAGCTTTCTTT.

This clonotype was seen a few times. The chain is built from TRBV9 and TRBJ2-3; 9 bases match TRBD2. The CDR3 covers 14 residues. Germline CDR1 and CDR2: SGDLS and YYNGEE. Trimming removed 2 bases from V and 5 bases from J; junction bases left unmatched: 3. The CDR3 DNA sequence: TGTGCCAGCAGCGTCCTACTAGCGGGAGATACGCAGTATTTT. Protein: CASSVLLAGDTQYF.

This clonotype was seen repeatedly, ten times or more. V is TRBV13 and J is TRBJ2-7; tentative D call: TRBD2 (5 bases). Per germline, CDR1 PRHDT and CDR2 FYEKMQ (reference sequence). V lost 5 bases and J lost 0, with 11 bases in between. The CDR3 has 14 residues. CDR3 DNA sequence: TGTGCCAGCAGCGCCAGACTACACTCCTACGAGCAGTACTTC. Its protein is CASSARLHSYEQYF.

The chain combines TRBV6-1 with TRBJ1-5; tentative D call: TRBD1 (5 bases). The CDR3 spans 17 residues. Deletions cut 4 bases from V and 8 bases from J, with 24 bases between. Germline CDR1 is MNHNS and CDR2 is SASEGT. CDR3 nucleotides: TGTGCCAGCAGTGGGGGGTTAGGGGTAAGGGGTATGGAGCCCCAGCATTTT. It translates to CASSGGLGVRGMEPQHF.

The rearrangement uses TRBV20-1 and TRBJ2-1, with 9 bases identical to TRBD2. CDR1 and CDR2 from the germline V gene are DFQATT and SNEGSKA (reference sequence). The CDR3 sequence is 16 residues long. J lost 0 bases, V lost 4 bases, and 7 bases had no gene match. The CDR3 loop is CSAMGLAGGSYNEQFF. The CDR3 DNA reads as TGCAGTGCTATGGGACTAGCAGGGGGCTCCTACAATGAGCAGTTCTTC.

This clonotype was seen a few times. The chain has TRBV30 and TRBJ2-7; D perhaps matches TRBD2 (5 bases). CDR1 and CDR2 (germline): GTSNPN, SVGIG (reference sequence). CDR3 length: 14 amino acids. The V end lost 3 bases, the J end lost 0 bases, and 12 bases lay between the germline ends. The CDR3 sequence: CAWSRGVSSYEQYF. The CDR3 DNA is TGTGCCTGGAGCCGGGGAGTCAGCTCCTACGAGCAGTACTTC.

There are many counts of this clonotype. V gene TRBV18 combines with J gene TRBJ1-1, with D maybe TRBD1 (5 bases). CDR3 size: 13 residues. Trimming took off 6 bases at V and 8 bases at J, with 16 bases between the two ends. Germline-derived CDR1 and CDR2 are KGHSH and LQKENI. CDR3 in DNA: TGTGCCAGCTCCCAGGGAGCCGGGAAAGAAGCTTTCTTT. Amino acid sequence: CASSQGAGKEAFF.

This clonotype was counted between two and nine times. The chain employs TRBV3-1 and TRBJ2-1; D remains ambiguous. In germline, CDR1 is LGHDT, CDR2 YNNKEL (reference sequence). The CDR3 consists of 13 residues. V was shortened by 7 bases and J by 4 bases, with 11 bases between the two germline ends. CDR3 DNA sequence: TGTGCCAGCAAAGACAAGCATTACAATGAGCAGTTCTTC. Translation: CASKDKHYNEQFF.

This clonotype was seen at least ten times. The chain has TRBV27 and TRBJ2-1, with D unclear. V lost 5 bases, J lost 5 bases, and 19 bases lay in between. The CDR3 is made up of 16 amino acids. Germline V gene data show CDR1 as MNHEY and CDR2 as SMNVEV (reference sequence). This CDR3 is CASSPKWRLSDNEQFF. The CDR3 nucleotides are TGTGCCAGCAGTCCAAAGTGGCGGCTTTCGGACAATGAGCAGTTCTTC.